This T cell receptor beta chain emerged from a study of blood T cell repertoires in COVID-19 (dated by TCRdb to about 2020). For the wider study: Samples covering the acute and convalescent phases of COVID-19 were provided by collaborators in the United States, Italy and Spain. Sample metadata almost always included a de-identified subject ID, COVID-19 status, age in years and sex. The material from the prospective study consisted of cDNA or gDNA derived from T cells, B-cell-depleted T cells, or PBMCs. A freely available public database, intended as a resource for researchers studying the immune response to SARS-CoV-2, is where the repertoires were released. Where HLA class I and class II types were available, the types were taken from metadata supplied by the sample provider, not from assay-based typing. Samples came from the ongoing ImmuneRACE study (first 160 participants) plus 1,254 subjects from 6 global collaborators. The dataset comprised deeply sampled blood TCRbeta repertoires from subjects exposed to, actively infected with, or recovered from COVID-19. General findings and caveats noted by the study authors: How much clinical and demographic metadata was included differed by source and by participant, and the metadata was provided uncurated.

Collaborating institutions collected whole blood in K2EDTA tubes following their own protocols. For TCRbeta analysis, collaborator samples were shipped as frozen whole blood, as isolated PBMCs, or as DNA extracted from either sample type. The immunoSEQ Assay, a bias-controlled multiplex PCR, was used to amplify TCRbeta CDR3 regions from genomic DNA. The authors' analysis ran thus. The number of nucleated cells in each sample was estimated by amplification of reference gene primers within the assay. To quantify the absolute abundance of each unique TCRbeta CDR3 rearrangement, sequence reads were collapsed and filtered. For each sample, productive Simpson clonality was calculated as the square root of Simpson's diversity index across productive rearrangements. In its TCRdb copy, this immuneACCESS table keeps in-frame sequences only and misses some clones. Where compared with another copy, unresolved V genes explain less than half of these, and the others have no known cause. Clonal size and the V and J genes are those of that table, whereas D and trimming came from the DNA. The sample includes 110,000 or so clones, with 81% observed a single time. 1.5% to 1.7% of the sample belongs to the ten largest clones.

The germline V and J ends show losses of 4 bases and 0 bases respectively, and no gene match explains 6 bases of the junction. The germline V gene provides CDR1 SGDLS and CDR2 YYNGEE. The CDR3 has 17 amino acids, counting the end cysteine and phenylalanine. Only CDR3 DNA remains: 51 bases, in frame from the first base. About this clone: Its antigen is not yet known. No per-base quality is available; no much larger clone lies one base away.

This sequence was found in a man aged 50 to 59 with acute or convalescent COVID-19. This sequence uses TRBV9 and TRBJ1-4, with TRBD1 matching 10 junction bases. Sequencing was done on a sample of peripheral blood. The CDR3 reads CASSLQGTGATNEKLFF. The nucleotide sequence is TGTGCCAGCAGCCTGCAGGGGACAGGGGCAACTAATGAAAAACTGTTTTTT.